These 22 T cell receptor beta chains were all obtained from the same sample, sequenced in a study of cytomegalovirus exposure and HLA in healthy donors. The PCR contained 60 Vbeta and 13 Jbeta primers. Profiled with immunoSEQ multiplex PCR; TCRdb holds only in-frame clones, not every one. The table has more than 150,000 clones, 82% seen once; the top ten hold less than 2%. The source material was PBMCs. These receptors were obtained from a man aged 35 to 55 in good health and CMV-seronegative.

The chain employs TRBV15 and TRBJ2-5; TRBD2 is a possible D gene (6 bases). The CDR3 covers 15 residues. The ends were cut back, 3 bases at V and 2 bases at J, with 13 bases in the middle. Germline V lookup: CDR1 LNHNV, CDR2 YYDKDF (reference sequence). The CDR3 sequence is CATSRAGGGQETQYF. The DNA for the CDR3 is TGTGCCACCAGCAGGGCCGGGGGAGGTCAAGAGACCCAGTACTTC.

The CDR3 DNA is TGTGCCAGCAGCGTAGTTGGTAGCGGGGGGACAGATACGCAGTATTTT. It is translated as CASSVVGSGGTDTQYF. J is TRBJ2-3 and V is TRBV9; the match to TRBD2 covers 10 bases. The germline CDR1 and CDR2 sequences are SGDLS and YYNGEE. The CDR3 contains 16 residues. The ends lost 0 bases at V and 3 bases at J; junction bases unmatched: 4. Based on the CDR3 plus reference TRBV9 and TRBJ2-3, the full variable domain is DSGVTQTPKHLITATGQRVTLRCSPRSGDLSVYWYQQSLDQGLQFLIQYYNGEERAKGNILERFSAQQFPDLHSELNLSSLELGDSALYFCASSVVGSGGTDTQYFGPGTRLTVL.

This chain uses TRBV7-8 with TRBJ1-1; 11 nucleotides match TRBD1. This CDR3 contains 15 residues. Germline lookup yields CDR1 SGHVS and CDR2 FQNEAQ. The trim removed 5 bases at V and 5 bases at J, leaving 7 bases unmatched. The CDR3 reads CASSPRGQGVTEAFF. DNA of the CDR3: TGTGCCAGCAGCCCTAGGGGACAGGGGGTAACTGAAGCTTTCTTT.

This clone was detected only a few times. The chain is built from TRBV4-1 and TRBJ1-3; 8 bases are shared with TRBD1. The CDR3 is 17 residues long. The germline V gene has CDR1 MGHRA and CDR2 YSYEKL. V was pared by 2 bases and J by 6 bases, with 12 bases of the junction left unmatched. CDR3 residues: CASSQRQGALGSNTIYF. The CDR3 DNA reads TGCGCCAGCAGCCAAAGGCAGGGGGCCCTGGGATCAAACACCATATATTTT.

The sample holds a few counts of this clone. The rearrangement joins TRBV11-3 to TRBJ2-7, with a weak D call TRBD1 (6 bases). The germline V gene has CDR1 SGHNT and CDR2 YENEEA. V was pared by 4 bases and J by 0 bases, with 22 bases between. The CDR3 sequence is 18 residues long. The CDR3 loop is CASSSRYLGQNSSYEQYF. CDR3 sequence (DNA): TGTGCCAGCAGCTCGAGATACCTCGGACAGAACAGCTCCTACGAGCAGTACTTC.

In its sample, this clone was seen a few times. The genes are TRBV7-9 and TRBJ1-2; D is uncertain. The V end lost 1 base, the J end lost 4 bases, and 7 bases lay between the germline ends. This CDR3 is built from 13 residues. Germline loops: CDR1 SEHNR, CDR2 FQNEAQ (reference sequence). The CDR3 reads CASSLGQIYGYTF. The CDR3 DNA sequence: TGTGCCAGCAGCTTAGGACAAATCTATGGCTACACCTTC.

In DNA, the CDR3 is TGTGCCAGCAGTTTATTTAGGGGACAGGGTAGCAATCAGCCCCAGCATTTT. Protein: CASSLFRGQGSNQPQHF. The chain is built from TRBV28 and TRBJ1-5; TRBD1 aligns across 9 bases. The CDR3 covers 17 residues. J was trimmed by 0 bases and V by 1 base; bases with no gene match: 4. Germline-derived CDR1 and CDR2 are MDHEN and SYDVKM.

This clone was recorded a few times. This chain uses TRBV7-2 with TRBJ1-5; D possibly corresponds to TRBD1 (5 bases). Germline V lookup: CDR1 SGHTA, CDR2 FQGNSA. The CDR3 covers 15 residues. The V and J ends lost 5 bases and 0 bases respectively, with 11 bases between them. The CDR3 coding sequence is TGTGCCAGCAGCCGTCAACAGGATAGCAATCAGCCCCAGCATTTT. This sequence encodes CASSRQQDSNQPQHF.

The rearrangement joins TRBV30 to TRBJ2-5, with TRBD2 identical over 11 bases. Losses at the gene ends were 3 bases for V and 9 bases for J; bases not matched to a gene: 12. The CDR3 is 15 residues long. Germline-derived CDR1 and CDR2 are GTSNPN and SVGIG (reference sequence). The CDR3 protein is CAWRVGLAAAGSQYF. DNA for the CDR3: TGTGCCTGGAGGGTGGGACTAGCGGCAGCTGGATCCCAGTACTTC.

The chain combines TRBV11-3 with TRBJ2-7, with D possibly TRBD2 on 5 matching bases. The CDR3 spans 14 residues. V shed 5 bases and J shed 4 bases, with 15 bases lying between them. The germline V gene has CDR1 SGHNT and CDR2 YENEEA. CDR3 sequence: CASSPAPDLYEQYF. CDR3 coding DNA: TGTGCCAGCAGCCCCGCTCCGGACTTATACGAGCAGTACTTC.

The V and J genes are TRBV6-1 and TRBJ2-3, with D possibly TRBD1 on 5 matching bases. CDR1 is MNHNS and CDR2 is SASEGT in the germline V gene. There are 12 residues in the CDR3. The V gene lost 6 bases and the J gene lost 5 bases, with 9 bases spanning the gap. CDR3 nucleotides: TGTGCCAGCAGGCCACAGGTAGATACGCAGTATTTT. It specifies CASRPQVDTQYF.

This clone was counted only a few times. The genes are TRBV7-2 and TRBJ2-3, with TRBD2 as a possible D gene (5 bases). This CDR3 is 12 amino acids long. The V end lost 5 bases, the J end lost 12 bases, and 15 bases lay between the germline ends. The germline V gene encodes CDR1 SGHTA and CDR2 FQGNSA. CDR3 sequence (DNA): TGTGCCAGCAGCAATTCGGACTCCTCACAGTATTTT. It yields the protein CASSNSDSSQYF.

The chain joins TRBV27 to TRBJ2-7, with 10 positions matching TRBD1. V shed 0 bases, J shed 6 bases, and the junction held 8 bases outside the gene matches. This CDR3 region has 16 residues. The germline V gene has CDR1 MNHEY and CDR2 SMNVEV (reference sequence). The CDR3 DNA sequence: TGTGCCAGCAGTTTATCAAAGGGACAGGGGAGGGGCGAGCAGTACTTC. Translating gives CASSLSKGQGRGEQYF.

The V call is TRBV19, the J call TRBJ1-5; 8 nucleotides align to TRBD1. CDR1 LNHDA and CDR2 SQIVND come from the germline V gene (reference sequence). The CDR3 totals 15 residues. J was trimmed by 1 base and V by 7 bases; bases with no gene match: 6. The CDR3 is CASTDDRGSNQPQHF. As DNA, the CDR3 is TGTGCCAGTACCGACGACAGGGGAAGCAATCAGCCCCAGCATTTT.

The chain combines TRBV9 with TRBJ2-2; D is perhaps TRBD2 (6 bases). This CDR3 contains 17 residues. Germline V lookup: CDR1 SGDLS, CDR2 YYNGEE. V lost 1 base and J 0 bases, leaving 13 bases between the germline ends. CDR3 region: CASSVTRERANTGELFF. The CDR3 DNA follows: TGTGCCAGCAGCGTAACCCGGGAGCGGGCGAACACCGGGGAGCTGTTTTTT.

This clone was detected only a few times. The V call is TRBV4-3, the J call TRBJ1-1; no definite D call. The CDR3 is 13 amino acids. Germline V CDR1 and CDR2: LGHNA, YSLEER. V was trimmed by 4 bases and J by 5 bases, leaving 11 bases between them. The CDR3 region is CASSPRGKTEAFF. The CDR3 DNA is TGCGCCAGCAGCCCTCGGGGTAAAACTGAAGCTTTCTTT.

This sequence joins TRBV28 and TRBJ1-2, with TRBD1 identical over 7 bases. Germline V gives CDR1 MDHEN, CDR2 SYDVKM. Trimming took 3 bases from V and 6 from J; bases not matched to a gene: 4. The CDR3 has 13 residues. The CDR3, as DNA: TGTGCCAGCAGTTTCGACAGGGCAAATGGCTACACCTTC. Its translation: CASSFDRANGYTF.

This sequence joins TRBV30 and TRBJ2-5; no firm D call. The CDR3 is 11 amino acids. V lost 1 base to trimming and J lost 6 bases, with 6 bases between them. Germline CDR1 reads GTSNPN; CDR2 reads SVGIG (reference sequence). This chain's CDR3 is CAWSALQTQYF. CDR3 nucleotide sequence: TGTGCCTGGAGTGCCCTTCAGACCCAGTACTTC.

This clone appeared a single time. The rearrangement uses TRBV5-4 and TRBJ2-7, with D perhaps matching TRBD2 (5 bases). With 0 bases removed from V and 4 bases from J, the gap between germline ends came to 11 bases. Germline V gene sequence: CDR1 SGHNT, CDR2 YYREEE (reference sequence). The CDR3 consists of 14 residues. The CDR3 nucleotides read TGTGCCAGCAGCTTGGATGGGAGTGCGTACGAGCAGTACTTC. Its protein product is CASSLDGSAYEQYF.

This chain links TRBV15 with TRBJ1-4; TRBD1 agrees at 11 bases. In germline, CDR1 is LNHNV, CDR2 YYDKDF (reference sequence). The length of the CDR3 is 15 residues. V lost 5 bases, J lost 8 bases, and 7 bases stayed unmatched. CDR3 DNA sequence: TGTGCCACCAGCCGAGCGGGACAGGGGGGAGAAAAACTGTTTTTT. This sequence encodes CATSRAGQGGEKLFF.

The V gene is TRBV5-6, the J gene TRBJ1-4, with 7 bases aligning to TRBD1. Unmatched junction bases numbered 6, after V lost 4 bases and J lost 0 bases. The CDR3 has 16 residues. The germline V gene has CDR1 SGHDT and CDR2 YYEEEE. CDR3 sequence: CASSVHQGATNEKLFF. For the CDR3, the DNA is TGTGCCAGCAGCGTGCATCAGGGGGCAACTAATGAAAAACTGTTTTTT.

The chain has TRBV4-1 and TRBJ2-3; 10 bases align to TRBD2. With 4 bases clipped from V and 4 bases from J, the junction kept 2 bases outside the gene matches. CDR3 length: 14 amino acids. The germline V gene has CDR1 MGHRA and CDR2 YSYEKL. The CDR3 coding sequence is TGCGCCAGCAGCCGAGCGGGGGGGTCAGATACGCAGTATTTT. This encodes CASSRAGGSDTQYF.